Listed here is a single T cell receptor (beta chain). The data were obtained in a study of blood T cell repertoires in COVID-19. Study background: Italy, Spain and the United States were the sources of the convalescent and acute COVID-19 samples. Sources were T cells, B-cell-depleted T cells, or PBMCs; the material itself was cDNA or gDNA.

Trimming took 4 bases from V and 4 from J, leaving 13 bases between them. In germline, CDR1 is SGHTA, CDR2 FQGNSA. The CDR3 is made up of 14 amino acids. In the source study's methods: Amplification of reference gene primers provided the estimated nucleated cell counts. The protocol was immunoSEQ multiplex PCR, while the TCRdb copy is restricted to in-frame clones and leaves out a portion. V, J and clone size derive from that table, while D and trimming were established from the DNA sequence. This table holds about 90,000 clones, approximately 88% found once. Sequenced material: peripheral blood. The TCR originated in a woman older than 75 with active or convalescent COVID-19. The chain uses TRBV7-2 and TRBJ1-2; possible D gene TRBD1, 5 bases. In DNA, the CDR3 is TGTGCCAGCAGCTCACTGGGGGGGAGCTATGGCTACACCTTC. It encodes CASSSLGGSYGYTF.